These 21 T cell receptor beta chains share one sample of origin, sequenced in a study of control samples from healthy donors and cancer patients. TCRdb keeps only in-frame clones here, not all; method: immunoSEQ multiplex PCR. Of 70,000 to 85,000 clones in the sample, about nine tenths were seen once. The sample taken for sequencing was blood. The source is a man aged 45-65 years in good health.

Note on this clone: Germline is not matched at one junction end, which may reflect a read error. The chain joins TRBV3-1 (or the pseudogene TRBV3-2) to TRBJ2-2; D is uncertain. CDR3 size: 17 residues. Germline values: CDR1 LGHDT, CDR2 YNNKEL (reference sequence). The CDR3 region is CARSQVIGQPNTGELFF. For the CDR3, the DNA is TGTGCCAGAAGCCAAGTGATAGGGCAGCCTAATACCGGGGAGCTGTTTTTT.

The chain joins TRBV2 to TRBJ2-5; D is uncertain. There are 11 residues in the CDR3. Trimming stripped 6 bases from V and 5 bases from J, with 7 bases between. Germline V gene data show CDR1 as SNHLY and CDR2 as FYNNEI. The chain's CDR3 is CASSPRETQYF. The CDR3 bases are TGTGCCAGCAGCCCAAGGGAGACCCAGTACTTC.

The CDR3 DNA reads as TGTGCCAGCAGCTTGGAGGGACAGGGGCAAAACATTCAGTACTTC. Protein sequence: CASSLEGQGQNIQYF. The chain links TRBV5-4 to TRBJ2-4, with 10 bases lining up with TRBD1. Per germline, CDR1 SGHNT and CDR2 YYREEE (reference sequence). V was pared by 0 bases and J by 5 bases, with 2 bases of the junction left unmatched. The CDR3 runs 15 residues.

The CDR3 sequence: CASSLAAGTGELFF. Written as DNA, the CDR3 is TGCGCCAGCAGCTTGGCCGCGGGGACCGGGGAGCTGTTTTTT. J is TRBJ2-2 and V is TRBV5-1; tentative D call: TRBD2 (6 bases). Germline V gives CDR1 SGHRS, CDR2 YFSETQ. This CDR3 contains 14 residues. The germline V and J ends were trimmed by 0 bases and 5 bases, with 8 bases remaining between them.

This clone has just one count. The chain uses TRBV10-3 and TRBJ1-3; a possible D gene is TRBD1 (6 bases). The CDR3 loop spans 16 amino acids. Germline V gene sequence: CDR1 ENHRY, CDR2 SYGVKD. The V end lost 7 bases, the J end lost 0 bases, and 16 bases lay between the germline ends. Written as DNA, the CDR3 is TGTGCCATCACCCCCGAGGGGGGCACCTCTGGAAACACCATATATTTT. Translated, it gives CAITPEGGTSGNTIYF.

The chain recombines TRBV7-2 with TRBJ2-6; D gene unclear. The V and J ends lost 2 bases and 3 bases respectively, with 14 bases between them. The CDR3 loop spans 17 amino acids. Germline V CDR1 and CDR2: SGHTA, FQGNSA. CDR3 coding DNA: TGTGCCAGCAGCTTATTTCTTGGGGTCCGTGGGGCCAACGTCCTGACTTTC. This sequence encodes CASSLFLGVRGANVLTF.

The CDR3 protein is CASSGGYNSPLHF. CDR3 nucleotide sequence: TGTGCCAGTAGTGGGGGTTATAATTCACCCCTCCACTTT. This sequence joins TRBV19 and TRBJ1-6, with a possible D match to TRBD1 (5 bases). This CDR3 has 13 amino acids. Germline loops: CDR1 LNHDA, CDR2 SQIVND (reference sequence). V was trimmed by 5 bases and J by 4 bases, leaving 6 bases between them.

This sequence joins TRBV10-3 and TRBJ1-1; D remains ambiguous. The germline gives CDR1 ENHRY, CDR2 SYGVKD. V lost 8 bases and J lost 1, with 8 bases in between. The CDR3 sequence is 12 residues long. CDR3 sequence: CAIRTENTEAFF. In nucleotides, the CDR3 is TGTGCCATCCGCACAGAGAACACTGAAGCTTTCTTT.

The chain uses TRBV2 and TRBJ2-2; maybe TRBD1 (6 bases). Per germline, CDR1 SNHLY and CDR2 FYNNEI. This CDR3 region has 14 residues. V was clipped by 6 bases and J by 6 bases, with 14 bases between them. The CDR3: CASRDSGGAGELFF. The CDR3 coding sequence is TGTGCCAGCAGGGACAGCGGAGGTGCCGGGGAGCTGTTTTTT.

The chain employs TRBV11-2 and TRBJ2-3; TRBD2 aligns across 13 bases. Germline trimming cut 7 bases from V and 6 bases from J; bases unmatched to any gene: 19. The CDR3 consists of 19 residues. The V gene's germline CDR1 is SGHAT and CDR2 FQNNGV. The chain's CDR3 is CASTLRPGLAGTRVDTQYF. The CDR3 DNA sequence: TGTGCCAGCACCCTAAGACCGGGACTAGCGGGGACCCGGGTGGATACGCAGTATTTT.

The chain employs TRBV30 and TRBJ1-2, with D hard to call. The germline CDR1 and CDR2 sequences are GTSNPN and SVGIG (reference sequence). V was pared by 0 bases and J by 8 bases, with 19 bases between. The CDR3 loop spans 15 amino acids. The CDR3 bases are TGTGCCTGGAGTGTTTCTGCAGCGTCGGGCAGGGGCTACACCTTC. This gives the protein CAWSVSAASGRGYTF.

CDR3: CASSDRSSYEQYF. In DNA, the CDR3 is TGTGCCAGCAGCGACAGAAGCTCCTACGAGCAGTACTTC. The rearrangement uses TRBV6-5 and TRBJ2-7; D is perhaps TRBD1 (5 bases). Trimming stripped 6 bases from V and 0 bases from J, with 9 bases between. This CDR3 is built from 13 residues. CDR1 is MNHEY and CDR2 is SVGAGI in the germline V gene.

The chain combines TRBV3-1 (or the pseudogene TRBV3-2) with TRBJ1-1; no clear D gene. V was clipped by 0 bases and J by 6 bases, with 11 bases between them. The CDR3 totals 14 residues. Looked up from germline, CDR1 is LGHDT and CDR2 is YNNKEL (reference sequence). The CDR3 spells CASSQEVGFAEAFF. CDR3 in DNA: TGTGCCAGCAGCCAAGAAGTCGGGTTCGCTGAAGCTTTCTTT.

This chain joins TRBV11-2 and TRBJ1-2; TRBD1 matches at 7 bases. With V trimmed by 5 bases and J by 6 bases, 9 bases remained unmatched. This CDR3 is 14 amino acids long. Germline CDR1 is SGHAT and CDR2 is FQNNGV. This CDR3 reads CASSPRQGEDGYTF. CDR3 DNA: TGTGCCAGCAGCCCCCGACAGGGAGAGGATGGCTACACCTTC. The variable domain in full, completed from reference TRBV11-2 and TRBJ1-2, reads EAGVAQSPRYKIIEKRQSVAFWCNPISGHATLYWYQQILGQGPKLLIQFQNNGVVDDSQLPKDRFSAERLKGVDSTLKIQPAKLEDSAVYLCASSPRQGEDGYTFGSGTRLTVV.

By its share, this clone is medium-sized. The J gene is TRBJ1-2, the V gene TRBV7-9, with 7 bases matching TRBD1. Germline V gives CDR1 SEHNR, CDR2 FQNEAQ (reference sequence). J lost 0 bases, V lost 4 bases, and 5 bases had no gene match. The CDR3 is 15 amino acids. The CDR3 loop reads CASSSGQDANYGYTF. The DNA for the CDR3 is TGTGCCAGCAGCTCAGGACAGGACGCTAACTATGGCTACACCTTC.

The chain employs TRBV18 and TRBJ1-5; D is possibly TRBD1 (6 bases). The CDR3 consists of 15 residues. CDR1 KGHSH and CDR2 LQKENI come from the germline V gene. V lost 2 bases to trimming and J lost 7 bases, with 15 bases between them. The CDR3 sequence is CASSPEQGSSQPQHF. The CDR3 DNA follows: TGTGCCAGCTCACCAGAACAGGGAAGTAGCCAGCCCCAGCATTTT.

The chain has TRBV5-1 and TRBJ1-3; D gene unclear. Germline CDR1 reads SGHRS; CDR2 reads YFSETQ. The length of the CDR3 is 16 residues. V was clipped by 0 bases and J by 0 bases, with 10 bases between them. The CDR3 spells CASSLAGGSSGNTIYF. CDR3 DNA: TGCGCCAGCAGCTTGGCCGGAGGCAGCTCTGGAAACACCATATATTTT. Full variable domain (missing parts from reference TRBV5-1 and TRBJ1-3): KAGVTQTPRYLIKTRGQQVTLSCSPISGHRSVSWYQQTPGQGLQFLFEYFSETQRNKGNFPGRFSGRQFSNSRSEMNVSTLELGDSALYLCASSLAGGSSGNTIYFGEGSWLTVV.

The rearrangement joins TRBV12-5 to TRBJ1-1; D remains unclear. This CDR3 has 14 amino acids. Trimming took off 8 bases at V and 5 bases at J, with 18 bases between the two ends. Germline assignment: CDR1 LGHNT and CDR2 FRNRAP. The CDR3 bases are TGTGCTAGTACTGGTACACAAGGGTGGACTGAAGCTTTCTTT. As protein: CASTGTQGWTEAFF.

The CDR3 sequence: CASSLTQETQYF. CDR3 DNA: TGTGCCAGCAGCTTAACCCAAGAGACCCAGTACTTC. V and J are TRBV7-9 and TRBJ2-5; D gene ambiguous. V lost 2 bases and J lost 1, with 2 bases in between. Germline assignment: CDR1 SEHNR and CDR2 FQNEAQ (reference sequence). CDR3 length: 12 amino acids.

This chain connects TRBV20-1 to TRBJ1-2, with no clear D. V lost 3 bases, J lost 6 bases, and 8 bases lay in between. Per germline, CDR1 DFQATT and CDR2 SNEGSKA (reference sequence). The CDR3 consists of 11 residues. CDR3 sequence (DNA): TGCAGTGCTAGCGCGATTAATGGCTACACCTTC. Residues: CSASAINGYTF.

This chain links TRBV19 with TRBJ1-6; no clear D. The CDR3 length is 14 residues. In germline, CDR1 is LNHDA, CDR2 SQIVND (reference sequence). V lost 5 bases and J lost 7, with 12 bases in between. CDR3 in amino acids: CASSFEDDNSPLHF. The CDR3 coding sequence is TGTGCCAGTAGTTTCGAAGATGACAATTCACCCCTCCACTTT. Based on the CDR3 plus reference TRBV19 and TRBJ1-6, the full variable domain is DGGITQSPKYLFRKEGQNVTLSCEQNLNHDAMYWYRQDPGQGLRLIYYSQIVNDFQKGDIAEGYSVSREKKESFPLTVTSAQKNPTAFYLCASSFEDDNSPLHFGNGTRLTVT.